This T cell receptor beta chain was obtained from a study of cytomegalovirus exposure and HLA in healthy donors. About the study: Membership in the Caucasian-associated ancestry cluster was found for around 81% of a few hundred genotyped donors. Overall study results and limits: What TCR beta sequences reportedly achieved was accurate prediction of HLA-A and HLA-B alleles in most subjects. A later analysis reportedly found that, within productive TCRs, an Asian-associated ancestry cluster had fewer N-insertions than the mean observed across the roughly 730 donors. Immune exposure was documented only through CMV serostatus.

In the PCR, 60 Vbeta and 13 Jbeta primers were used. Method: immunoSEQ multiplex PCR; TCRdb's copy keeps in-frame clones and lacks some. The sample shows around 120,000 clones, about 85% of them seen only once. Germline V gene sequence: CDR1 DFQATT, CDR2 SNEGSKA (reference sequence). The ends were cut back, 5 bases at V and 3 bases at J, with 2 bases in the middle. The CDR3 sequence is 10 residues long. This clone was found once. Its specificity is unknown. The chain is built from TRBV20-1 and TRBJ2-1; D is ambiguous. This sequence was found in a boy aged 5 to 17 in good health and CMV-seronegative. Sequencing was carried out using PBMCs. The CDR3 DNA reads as TGCAGTGCTCGCTACAATGAGCAGTTCTTC. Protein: CSARYNEQFF.